One T cell receptor beta chain is described in this entry. The sample is drawn from a study of blood T cell repertoires in COVID-19. Study background: Donors in the United States, Italy and Spain gave samples during acute or convalescent COVID-19. From T cells, B-cell-depleted T cells, or PBMCs came the material, which was cDNA or gDNA.

Per the authors' pipeline: Amplification from reference gene primers served as the basis for estimated nucleated cell counts. TCRdb's copy holds only in-frame clones and misses some; the assay was immunoSEQ multiplex PCR. V, J and clone size are those of that table, while D and trimming were read from the DNA. The sample gives 200,000 to 300,000 clones, around 87% of which show up once; about 2.1% is in the top ten. Germline CDR1 is MDHEN and CDR2 is SYDVKM. Trimming cost V 5 bases and J 4 bases; bases outside gene matches: 16. There are 18 residues in the CDR3. Specimen: peripheral blood. This receptor was obtained from a woman aged 45-65 years with acute or convalescent COVID-19. This chain joins TRBV28 and TRBJ2-2; TRBD2 matches at 7 bases. CDR3 nucleotides: TGTGCCAGCAGTGAAAAAGGGCTAGCGGCGCGGGTCACCGGGGAGCTGTTTTTT. Protein product: CASSEKGLAARVTGELFF.